The rows below give T cell receptor beta chains drawn from one sample of a study of blood T cells in healthy people across ages. MiXCR, applied by TCRdb to the 5' RACE reads, yields one record per CDR3 protein. The sample consists of 1 million or so distinct CDR3 sequences, under 45% of them appearing once. Material for sequencing was blood. Receptors originate from an older woman in good health. CDR3s include the opening cysteine and the closing phenylalanine or tryptophan. D genes are given only for firm matches. Expanded clones are given a class, and other clones once, few, many or no size at all.

TRBV6-2/TRBV6-3	TRBJ2-1	-	-	TGTGCCAGCAGGGTCCGGGACACCCGCTACAATGAGCAGTTCTTC	CASRVRDTRYNEQFF
TRBV10-3	TRBJ2-7	TRBD2	-	TGTGCCGTCAGCCTAGCGGGAGGAACCTACGAGCAGTACTTC	CAVSLAGGTYEQYF
TRBV2	TRBJ2-5	-	-	TGTGCCAGGGGGACCGCAGGAGAGACGGAAGAGACCCAGTACTTC	CARGTAGETEETQYF
TRBV5-1	TRBJ1-2	-	few	TGCGCCAGCAGCTTGGGGGCCGGGAGCTATGGCTACACCTTC	CASSLGAGSYGYTF
TRBV7-9	TRBJ2-2	-	-	TGTGCCAGCAGCTTAGCGCTTTTCAGGCCCCCCATTAACACCGGGGAGCTGTTTTTT	CASSLALFRPPINTGELFF
TRBV5-6	TRBJ2-3	TRBD2	-	TGTGCCAGCAGCGGCGCGGAGTGGGGACTAGGGGAAATCCTAAGCACAGATACGCAGTATTTT	CASSGAEWGLGEILSTDTQYF
TRBV20-1	TRBJ2-1	TRBD2	few	TGCAGTGCTAGGGAACTAGCGGGAGCAGCTGAGCAGTTCTTC	CSARELAGAAEQFF
TRBV7-9	TRBJ2-3	TRBD2	-	TGTGCCAGCAGCTTGTACGGGACTAGCGGCACAGATACGCAGTATTTT	CASSLYGTSGTDTQYF
TRBV20-1	TRBJ1-2	-	-	TGCAGTGTTCTGACGGGCGCGGGAGGCTACACCTTC	CSVLTGAGGYTF
TRBV20-1	TRBJ2-5	-	few	TGCAGTGCTGGCCTGGTGGAGGAGACCCAGTACTTC	CSAGLVEETQYF
TRBV30	TRBJ2-3	-	-	TGTGCCTGGAGTGCCCACTTGGGAGATACGCAGTATTTT	CAWSAHLGDTQYF
TRBV20-1	TRBJ2-3	-	-	TGCAGTGCTAGAGGGACTGCCGAGACGCAGTATTTT	CSARGTAETQYF
TRBV30	TRBJ2-7	TRBD1	-	TGTGCCTGTACCGGGACAGGGACCTACGAGCAGTACTTC	CACTGTGTYEQYF
TRBV20-1	TRBJ2-1	TRBD2	few	TGCAGTGCTAGACCAGCGGGAGAAAGAGAGCAGTTCTTC	CSARPAGEREQFF
TRBV24-1	TRBJ2-2	-	-	TGTGCCACCAGTGTTGGGAACGCCGGGGAGCTGTTTTTT	CATSVGNAGELFF
TRBV3-1	TRBJ2-5	TRBD2	-	TGTGCCAGCAGCCAAGACCTGGTTAGCGGGACGTACAATGAGCAGTACTTC	CASSQDLVSGTYNEQYF
TRBV4-2	TRBJ1-1	TRBD1	-	TGTGCCAGCAGCCAAGGGCACAGGGGATACACTGAAGCTTTCTTT	CASSQGHRGYTEAFF
TRBV7-8	TRBJ2-1	-	few	TGTGCCAGCAGCTCGTCAGGATGGGAGTTCTTC	CASSSSGWEFF
TRBV10-2	TRBJ2-1	TRBD2	medium-sized	TGCGCCAGCAGTGACCTAGCGGGAAAGGGGAATGAGCAGTTCTTC	CASSDLAGKGNEQFF
TRBV9	TRBJ2-1	-	-	TGTGCCAGCAGCGTAGCCTTTAGTGATGAGCAGTTCTTC	CASSVAFSDEQFF
TRBV24-1	TRBJ2-1	TRBD1	-	TGTGCCACCAGTGAAACAGGGGGCTATGAGCAGTTCTTC	CATSETGGYEQFF
TRBV6-1	TRBJ1-2	TRBD1	-	TGTGCCAGCAGTGTCGACAGGGACGGGTATGGCTACACCTTC	CASSVDRDGYGYTF
TRBV5-1	TRBJ2-5	TRBD1	few	TGCGCCAGTCATCCAGGGACAGTCCAAGAGACCCAGTACTTC	CASHPGTVQETQYF
TRBV12-3/TRBV12-4	TRBJ2-3	TRBD2	-	TGTGCCACAATGGGTGGCGGGAGTTGGGCAGATACGCTGTATTTT	CATMGGGSWADTLYF
TRBV6-5	TRBJ2-1	-	-	TGTGCCAGCAGCCAGAGGGGGGGGCGGTCCTACAATGAGCAGTTCTTC	CASSQRGGRSYNEQFF
TRBV27	TRBJ2-1	-	-	TGTGCCAGCTTGGAGCAGAGGGCGGGTAATGAGCAGTTCTTC	CASLEQRAGNEQFF
TRBV7-9	TRBJ2-1	-	-	TGTGCCAGCAGCGAGCCCGACCGAGGGGGTAGTGCCTACAATGAGCAGTTCTTC	CASSEPDRGGSAYNEQFF
TRBV21-1	TRBJ2-7	-	few	TGTGCCAGCAGCACCCTTCTCAGGGGGCTCCCCTACGAGCAGTACTTC	CASSTLLRGLPYEQYF
TRBV7-2	TRBJ2-3	TRBD2	-	TGTGCCAGCAGTTTAGCGGGACCAGGGAATACGCAGTATTTT	CASSLAGPGNTQYF
TRBV27	TRBJ2-3	TRBD2	-	TGTGCCAGCAGTTTATTCGCACCTAGCGGGAGTACGTTAGGAGATACGCAGTATTTT	CASSLFAPSGSTLGDTQYF
TRBV24-1	TRBJ2-5	TRBD2	-	TGTGCCACCAATTCGGGAGGGACCCAGTACTTC	CATNSGGTQYF
TRBV18	TRBJ2-7	TRBD1	-	TGTGCCAGCTCAACTGGACAGGGGGGTATCTACGAGCAGTACTTC	CASSTGQGGIYEQYF
TRBV21-1	TRBJ2-3	-	-	TGTGCCAGCAGCAAAGTGTGGGGGACAGGGGGGGAGGATACGCAGTATTTT	CASSKVWGTGGEDTQYF
TRBV5-1	TRBJ1-1	TRBD1	-	TGCGCCAGCAGCTTGGACGGACAGGGAAGGGCTGAAGCTTTCTTT	CASSLDGQGRAEAFF
TRBV20-1	TRBJ2-4	TRBD2	-	TGCAGTGCTGATAATAGCGGGAGAGAAAGTAAGAATGAGCAGTACTTC	CSADNSGRESKNEQYF
TRBV7-8	TRBJ2-7	TRBD2	many	TGTGCCAGCAGCTTAAATATGGTAGCGGGGTCCTACGAGCAGTACTTC	CASSLNMVAGSYEQYF
TRBV10-3	TRBJ2-7	-	-	TGTGCCATCAGTGAGGTTGGCGGGGCCCCTACTAACGAGCAGTACTTC	CAISEVGGAPTNEQYF
TRBV3-1	TRBJ1-1	-	few	TGTGCCAGCAAGCCGGGACAACTGAACACTGAAGCTTTCTTT	CASKPGQLNTEAFF
TRBV12-3/TRBV12-4	TRBJ2-5	TRBD1	-	TGTGCCAGCAGCCTGGACAGGGGGCGCCAAGAGACCCAGTACTTC	CASSLDRGRQETQYF
TRBV3-1	TRBJ2-5	TRBD1	-	TGTGCCAGCAGCCCGCGGACAGGGCGGGCAGAGACCCAGTACTTC	CASSPRTGRAETQYF
TRBV29-1	TRBJ1-2	-	-	TGCAGCGGTGTAGACGGTGGACTCTATGGCTACACCTTC	CSGVDGGLYGYTF
TRBV6-2/TRBV6-3	TRBJ1-4	TRBD1	-	TGTGCCAGCACCCACAGGGGAACTAATGAAAAACTGTTTTTT	CASTHRGTNEKLFF
TRBV19	TRBJ1-2	-	-	TGTGCCAGTAGTGGAGGCTGGGACGGCCTTCGGGGCTACACCTTC	CASSGGWDGLRGYTF
TRBV12-3/TRBV12-4	TRBJ1-1	-	-	TGTGCCAGCAGTTTAGGTGGCGGTATCCAATCTGGCACTGAAGCTTTCTTT	CASSLGGGIQSGTEAFF
TRBV20-1	TRBJ1-5	-	-	TGCAGTGCTAGTCGGAGCAGGGGTAATCAGCCCCAGCATTTT	CSASRSRGNQPQHF
TRBV20-1	TRBJ2-3	-	few	TGCAGTGCTACGAAAGCGGGTCTTAGCACAGATACGCAGTATTTT	CSATKAGLSTDTQYF
TRBV2	TRBJ2-7	TRBD1	many	TGTGCCAGTGGATTGGACAGGGACTACGAGCAGTACTTC	CASGLDRDYEQYF
TRBV7-9	TRBJ2-6	-	few	TGTGCCAGCAGCCTTCTAACCGTCGCCGGGGCCAACGTCCTGACTTTC	CASSLLTVAGANVLTF
TRBV29-1	TRBJ2-1	-	many	TGCAGCGTTGGCCCCCAACCGTATGGTGAGCAGTTCTTC	CSVGPQPYGEQFF
TRBV27	TRBJ2-1	TRBD2	few	TGTGCCAGCAGTTTGGGGACTAACTCCTACAATGAGCAGTTCTTC	CASSLGTNSYNEQFF
TRBV4-2	TRBJ2-1	TRBD2	once	TGTGCCAGCAGCTCGGGAGCGGGAGGTCAGGACAATGAGCAGTTCTTC	CASSSGAGGQDNEQFF
TRBV6-6	TRBJ2-5	-	-	TGTGCCAGCAGTAGTGACCCACGGGAGACCCAGTACTTC	CASSSDPRETQYF
TRBV6-5	TRBJ2-1	-	-	TGTGCCAGCAGTCACAATGTGGACGTCCCTCCCAATGAGCAGTTCTTC	CASSHNVDVPPNEQFF
TRBV6-5	TRBJ2-7	TRBD1	-	TGTGCCAGCAGTTACCAAGGGACAGGGCAATACGAGCAGTACTTC	CASSYQGTGQYEQYF
TRBV5-1	TRBJ2-7	TRBD2	once	TGCGCCAGCAGCTCGGGACTAGCGGGAGGGCTCAACGGGCAGTACTTC	CASSSGLAGGLNGQYF
TRBV28	TRBJ2-1	-	-	TGTGCCAGCAGCGGGGCCACTCTTTCCTCCTACAATGAGCAGTTCTTC	CASSGATLSSYNEQFF
TRBV27	TRBJ2-5	TRBD2	-	TGTGCCAGCAGTTTATTGGGCGAGACACTAGCGGGAGTGATCGAGACCCAGTACTTC	CASSLLGETLAGVIETQYF
TRBV4-1	TRBJ2-7	TRBD1	-	TGCGCCAGCAGTAGGGGACAGGGACTATACGAGCAGTACTTC	CASSRGQGLYEQYF
TRBV30	TRBJ1-2	-	-	TGTGCCTGGGACAGGCATTATGGCTACACCTTC	CAWDRHYGYTF